The TCR beta chain described here comes from a study of blood T cell repertoires in COVID-19. Study-level background: The origin of the acute and convalescent COVID-19 samples was the United States, Italy and Spain. PBMCs, B-cell-depleted T cells, or T cells were the source of the cDNA or gDNA that made up the material.

Germline V gene sequence: CDR1 SGHTA, CDR2 FQGNSA. CDR3 length equals 17 residues. V shed 3 bases and J 2 bases; nucleotides not matched to a gene: 10. As handled by the study authors: Amplification of reference gene primers provided the estimated nucleated cell counts. Produced via immunoSEQ multiplex PCR; TCRdb's table is partial and in-frame only. That table furnishes V, J and clone size, whereas the DNA furnished D and trimming. There are under 250,000 clones in the sample; 84% occur only once, and roughly 2.4% lies in the top ten. The chain couples TRBV7-2 to TRBJ2-5, with 9 positions matching TRBD2. What was sequenced was peripheral blood. The receptor was derived from a woman in her sixties or seventies with acute or convalescent COVID-19. The CDR3 loop is CASSLVAGGHGQETQYF. CDR3 in DNA: TGTGCCAGCAGCTTGGTGGCGGGGGGGCATGGGCAAGAGACCCAGTACTTC. The entire variable domain, with the rest obtained from reference TRBV7-2 and TRBJ2-5, is as follows: GAGVSQSPSNKVTEKGKDVELRCDPISGHTALYWYRQSLGQGLEFLIYFQGNSAPDKSGLPSDRFSAERTGGSVSTLTIQRTQQEDSAVYLCASSLVAGGHGQETQYFGPGTRLLVL.